The clone carrying this TCR beta chain occurred a few times. Its matching antigen is unknown. The data originate from a study of CD8 T cells in ankylosing spondylitis. Study-level results: Matched ankylosing spondylitis synovial fluid reportedly showed significant enrichment of disease-linked clones. The disease-linked clones had a CD8+ phenotype and low blood frequencies. Both synovial fluid and blood in reactive arthritis had previously been reported to carry some motif variants. Ankylosing spondylitis blood seemed to carry a telltale TCR beta motif made of several highly homologous variants.

In making TCR beta libraries, quantitative 5'-RACE with molecular barcodes was used. TCRdb fed the 5' RACE reads into MiXCR, producing one record per CDR3 protein. The data contain fewer than 550,000 distinct CDR3 sequences, about 5% of them singletons. The CDR3 spans 15 residues. Germline-derived CDR1 and CDR2 are MNHEY and SMNVEV (reference sequence). V lost 5 bases, J lost 8 bases, and 11 bases stayed unmatched. Sequencing was done on a sample of blood, either unsorted or a sorted T cell fraction (not recorded which). This chain uses TRBV27 with TRBJ1-4, with TRBD1 identical over 7 bases. The origin of this receptor is a male donor with ankylosing spondylitis. The DNA for the CDR3 is TGTGCCAGCAGTCCCCGACAGGGAAGACAGGAAAAACTGTTTTTT. Residues: CASSPRQGRQEKLFF.